This T cell receptor beta chain was retrieved from a study of naive and memory T cell subsets. Cells stained for CD3, CD4, CD8, CD45RA and CD27 were sorted into four subsets. This clonotype appeared many times. What it binds is not known. Germline CDR1 reads SQVTM; CDR2 reads ANQGSEA. V lost 7 bases and J lost 6, with 18 bases in between. There are 13 residues in the CDR3. Both TRBC1 and TRBC2 were covered by a beta constant-region primer of two equimolar oligonucleotides. Four rounds of PCR amplified the ligated cDNA using nested alpha and beta constant-region primers plus SP2. TCRdb re-derived calls from the UMI-ligation and nested PCR reads in MiXCR, one entry per CDR3 protein. The sample has about 4,600 distinct CDR3 sequences, approximately 7.9% seen once; the top ten hold around 83%. Notes on the study in general: In CD4 and CD8 cells, diversity dropped from naive through EMRA. Findings for naive and memory subsets could not be checked against ground truth.

The chain combines TRBV29-1 with TRBJ1-1; D not certain. The sequence was obtained from a human donor in good health. The sample was CD4+ TEMRA cells from blood. As for subset: effector memory re-expressing CD45RA, CD45RA+ CD27-. The CDR3 loop reads CSGVVPIASEAFF. The CDR3 DNA is TGCAGCGGTGTGGTCCCCATCGCGTCTGAAGCTTTCTTT.